This T cell receptor beta chain was sequenced during a study of blood T cell repertoires in COVID-19. CDR3 length: 15 residues. Germline CDR1 is LNHDA and CDR2 is SQIVND (reference sequence). The germline V and J ends were trimmed by 7 bases and 9 bases, with 22 bases remaining between them. This clone was seen a handful of times. Profiling relied on immunoSEQ multiplex PCR, and the TCRdb table lists in-frame clones only, not all of them. This table has around 700,000 clones, more than 80% appearing once. The clonotype comes from a woman aged 18-29 years with acute or convalescent COVID-19. Sequences were obtained from peripheral blood. The gene calls are TRBV19 and TRBJ2-1, with D maybe TRBD2 (5 bases). Here the CDR3 reads CASKVTSSLDGEQFF. The CDR3 coding sequence is TGTGCCAGTAAAGTAACTAGTAGCCTGGATGGTGAGCAGTTCTTC.